Following are 21 T cell receptor beta chains from one sample sequenced in a study of blood T cell repertoires in COVID-19. Clones were read by immunoSEQ multiplex PCR, and TCRdb kept only the in-frame ones, dropping some. The data show 40,000 to 55,000 clones, with about 83% seen just once and over 15% held by the top ten. What was sequenced was peripheral blood. The origin of the receptors is a man in his forties or fifties with acute or convalescent COVID-19.

The chain joins TRBV5-1 to TRBJ2-3, with 8 positions matching TRBD1. The CDR3 sequence is 14 residues long. J was trimmed by 0 bases and V by 6 bases; bases with no gene match: 3. The germline gives CDR1 SGHRS, CDR2 YFSETQ. The DNA of the CDR3 is TGCGCCAGCAAAACAGGGGGGAGCACAGATACGCAGTATTTT. Protein product: CASKTGGSTDTQYF.

The gene calls are TRBV11-2 and TRBJ1-4; perhaps TRBD1 as D (5 bases). Germline values: CDR1 SGHAT, CDR2 FQNNGV. This CDR3 region has 15 residues. With 1 base removed from V and 8 bases from J, the gap between germline ends came to 14 bases. The DNA for the CDR3 is TGTGCCAGCAGCTTAGTCAGCGGGGGTGGGGAAAAACTGTTTTTT. Translated: CASSLVSGGGEKLFF.

This clone was counted only a few times. The V gene is TRBV25-1, the J gene TRBJ1-2, with D perhaps matching TRBD1 (6 bases). The CDR3 is made up of 15 amino acids. The ends were cut back, 3 bases at V and 0 bases at J, with 11 bases in the middle. Germline lookup yields CDR1 MGHDK and CDR2 SYGVNS. CDR3 sequence: CASSDPGASNYGYTF. The CDR3 nucleotides are TGTGCCAGCAGTGACCCAGGGGCTTCTAACTATGGCTACACCTTC.

This clone was recorded a few times. CDR3 loop: CASRTDRGTKNIQYF. DNA for the CDR3: TGTGCCAGCCGGACCGACAGGGGCACCAAAAACATTCAGTACTTC. The gene calls are TRBV2 and TRBJ2-4, with TRBD1 identical over 8 bases. V was clipped by 8 bases and J by 2 bases; unmatched bases: 8. The CDR3 contains 15 residues. Germline loops: CDR1 SNHLY, CDR2 FYNNEI.

The V call is TRBV3-1 (or the pseudogene TRBV3-2), the J call TRBJ2-7; 9 nucleotides line up with TRBD1. J gave up 5 bases and V 6 bases, and 5 bases lay outside the gene matches. The CDR3 is made up of 13 amino acids. Per the germline V gene, CDR1 is LGHDT and CDR2 is YNNKEL (reference sequence). The CDR3 DNA reads as TGTGCCAGCAGACACAGGGGGCTAAACGAGCAGTACTTC. It translates to CASRHRGLNEQYF.

The V call is TRBV10-3, the J call TRBJ2-1, with 14 bases fitting TRBD2. The CDR3 is 18 residues long. Losses at the gene ends were 0 bases for V and 7 bases for J; bases not matched to a gene: 8. Per germline, CDR1 ENHRY and CDR2 SYGVKD. CDR3 DNA sequence: TGTGCCATCAGTGAGTCCTACGGGACTAGCGGGAGCGGGAATGAGCAGTTCTTC. Its translation: CAISESYGTSGSGNEQFF.

V gene TRBV10-3 combines with J gene TRBJ2-1; 8 positions match TRBD2. Unmatched junction bases numbered 15, after V lost 6 bases and J lost 5 bases. The CDR3 extends over 17 amino acids. The germline gives CDR1 ENHRY, CDR2 SYGVKD. The CDR3 is CAISPKAGANLNNEQFF. CDR3 in DNA: TGTGCCATCAGCCCAAAAGCGGGGGCGAATCTAAACAATGAGCAGTTCTTC.

The V call is TRBV6-6, the J call TRBJ1-3; D is unresolved. The CDR3 consists of 12 residues. Per the germline V gene, CDR1 is MNHNY and CDR2 is SVGAGI (reference sequence). Trimming removed 2 bases from V and 4 bases from J, with 3 bases in between. This chain's CDR3 is CASSYLGNTIYF. In DNA, the CDR3 is TGTGCCAGCAGTTACCTGGGAAACACCATATATTTT.

The CDR3 here is CASRSVTGGYEQYF. The CDR3 DNA follows: TGTGCCAGCAGGTCCGTGACAGGGGGATACGAGCAGTACTTC. This sequence joins TRBV13 and TRBJ2-7; 9 bases line up with TRBD1. There are 14 residues in the CDR3. After removal of 6 bases from V and 4 bases from J, the junction contained 7 bases not matched to a gene. Germline V gives CDR1 PRHDT, CDR2 FYEKMQ (reference sequence).

The J gene is TRBJ2-5, the V gene TRBV5-1, with 7 bases fitting TRBD1. The CDR3 covers 16 residues. The V gene's germline CDR1 is SGHRS and CDR2 YFSETQ. After removal of 7 bases from V and 0 bases from J, the junction contained 12 bases not matched to a gene. The CDR3 loop is CASGAGQARYQETQYF. In nucleotides, the CDR3 is TGCGCCAGCGGGGCCGGACAGGCCCGATACCAAGAGACCCAGTACTTC.

This sequence joins TRBV30 and TRBJ1-1; D call uncertain. Germline-derived CDR1 and CDR2 are GTSNPN and SVGIG (reference sequence). V lost 4 bases and J 1 base, leaving 10 bases between the germline ends. CDR3 size: 13 residues. CDR3 in amino acids: CAWTKDSNTEAFF. CDR3 DNA: TGTGCCTGGACCAAGGACTCGAACACTGAAGCTTTCTTT.

This sequence joins TRBV19 and TRBJ2-2; TRBD2 agrees at 7 bases. V lost 1 base and J lost 9; bases outside the gene matches: 8. CDR3 length: 15 residues. In germline, CDR1 is LNHDA, CDR2 SQIVND (reference sequence). CDR3 loop: CASSIGTGGTRELFF. The CDR3 coding sequence is TGTGCCAGTAGTATAGGGACCGGGGGGACGAGGGAGCTGTTTTTT.

V and J are TRBV27 and TRBJ1-6; D is possibly TRBD1 (6 bases). Trimming removed 5 bases from V and 8 bases from J, with 16 bases in between. The CDR3 length is 15 residues. The germline V gene has CDR1 MNHEY and CDR2 SMNVEV (reference sequence). CDR3: CASSRNRDSDSPLHF. CDR3 nucleotide sequence: TGTGCCAGCAGTAGGAACAGGGATAGTGATTCACCCCTCCACTTT.

The V and J genes are TRBV3-1 (or the pseudogene TRBV3-2) and TRBJ2-7; 7 bases align to TRBD1. CDR3 length: 14 residues. J was trimmed by 9 bases and V by 3 bases; bases with no gene match: 11. Germline V gene sequence: CDR1 LGHDT, CDR2 YNNKEL (reference sequence). CDR3 loop: CASSHGGQATVQYV. DNA of the CDR3: TGTGCCAGCAGCCACGGTGGACAGGCCACAGTGCAGTACGTC.

The chain has TRBV6-4 and TRBJ1-1; 7 positions agree with TRBD1. V dropped 4 bases and J dropped 6; count of bases not matched to a gene: 11. Germline loops: CDR1 MRHNA, CDR2 SNTAGT. The CDR3 has 15 amino acids. The CDR3 sequence: CASSVTGQGVAEAFF. The CDR3 DNA sequence: TGTGCCAGCAGTGTGACAGGGCAGGGGGTCGCTGAAGCTTTCTTT.

The V call is TRBV5-1, the J call TRBJ2-7; 7 positions match TRBD1. CDR3 length: 17 amino acids. Germline CDR1 SGHRS, CDR2 YFSETQ. Trimming at V came to 4 bases and at J to 4 bases, leaving 17 bases not matched to a gene. This chain's CDR3 is CASSRNPLGRGLYEQYF. The CDR3 DNA sequence: TGCGCCAGCAGCCGAAACCCCCTGGGCAGGGGGTTGTACGAGCAGTACTTC.

On this clone itself: The junction departs from the called germline gene at one end, perhaps through a read error. This chain uses TRBV6-5 with TRBJ2-7, with a possible D match to TRBD2 (5 bases). This CDR3 is built from 11 residues. CDR1 and CDR2 from the germline V gene are MNHEY and SVGAGI. Here the CDR3 DNA reads TGTGCCAGCAGTTCCAGACACGGTACTAGTTTC. Residues: CASSSRHGTSF.

The rearrangement joins TRBV30 to TRBJ2-7, with a weak D call TRBD1 (5 bases). The CDR3 consists of 11 residues. The V and J ends lost 0 bases and 6 bases respectively, with 6 bases between them. Germline CDR1 GTSNPN, CDR2 SVGIG (reference sequence). Written as DNA, the CDR3 is TGTGCCTGGAGTGTAGGGGCCGAGCAGTACTTC. This translates into CAWSVGAEQYF. Drawing the rest from reference TRBV30 and TRBJ2-7, the complete variable domain is SQTIHQWPATLVQPVGSPLSLECTVEGTSNPNLYWYRQAAGRGLQLLFYSVGIGQISSEVPQNLSASRPQDRQFILSSKKLLLSDSGFYLCAWSVGAEQYFGPGTRLTVT.

The chain carries TRBV7-6 and TRBJ1-4; possibly TRBD1 for D (6 bases). V was trimmed by 5 bases and J by 3 bases, leaving 13 bases between them. The CDR3 extends over 15 amino acids. Germline loops: CDR1 SGHVS, CDR2 FNYEAQ. The CDR3 DNA reads TGTGCCAGCAGCCCAGGACAGAGTTCTAATGAAAAACTGTTTTTT. Translating it yields CASSPGQSSNEKLFF.

The V gene is TRBV5-6, the J gene TRBJ1-4, with D perhaps TRBD1 (5 bases). Trimming took off 3 bases at V and 7 bases at J, with 16 bases between the two ends. In germline, CDR1 is SGHDT, CDR2 YYEEEE. This CDR3 region has 15 residues. This CDR3 reads CASSSSQGQIEKLFF. The CDR3 bases are TGTGCCAGCAGCTCGTCCCAGGGTCAGATTGAAAAACTGTTTTTT.

The chain couples TRBV2 to TRBJ1-1; 9 bases match TRBD1. Germline V gene sequence: CDR1 SNHLY, CDR2 FYNNEI. J lost 1 base, V lost 6 bases, and 3 bases had no gene match. This CDR3 contains 14 residues. CDR3 protein: CASRTGGSNTEAFF. For the CDR3, the DNA is TGTGCCAGCAGGACAGGGGGATCGAACACTGAAGCTTTCTTT.